This TCR beta chain was sequenced in a study of CD8+CD57+ T cells in acquired aplastic anemia (dated by TCRdb to 2016 to 2019). About the investigation overall: Extracted DNA from sorted CD4+ and CD8+ cells averaged around 3.4 ug, ranging from roughly 0.19 to 27.4 ug. CD8+CD57+ expansion was defined as frequency above the mean frequency observed in healthy subjects. Overall study outcomes, separate from this receptor: CD8+ Simpson's diversity did not differ significantly between patients and healthy controls (P=0.060). Although 25 to 30 CD8+ CDR3 sequences were shared by patients and controls, these sequences appeared highly expressed in patients and within the immunodominant clones of patients.

Patients chosen for sequencing had shown expansion of CD8+CD57+ cells by flow cytometry. All patients had severe acquired aplastic anemia diagnosed by International Study of Aplastic Anemia and Agranulocytosis and Camitta criteria. No patient had received any therapy when blood was sampled. TCR repertoires of sorted CD4+ and CD8+ blood T cells from severe aplastic anemia patients and healthy subjects were deep-sequenced in the study. Patients were enrolled under clinicaltrials.gov protocols 00001620, 01623167, 00001397, 00071045, 00081523 and 00961064 in the USA. Ficoll-Paque density gradient centrifugation was used to isolate peripheral blood mononuclear cells. Before DNA was extracted, CD4+ and CD8+ T cells were sorted using either FACS or magnetic beads. Profiling of TCR beta VDJ combinations and CDR3 sequences used genomic DNA as the template. TCR repertoire sequencing was run on an Illumina HiSeq 2000. For the original study's pipeline: TRBV/TRBJ rearrangement plots, CDR3 size and DJ length profiles, and Simpson's diversity index were used to assess repertoires. The most abundant DNA sequence in the deep sequencing data was taken as the immunodominant clone. CDR3 amino acid sequences were screened for sharing across subjects and were compared with published repertoires and the VDJdb database. TCRdb trimmed public reads at Q25 via fastp, called clones via MiXCR and kept in-frame beta chains. Records with the same CDR3 protein are collapsed into one entry carrying the most frequent genes and DNA. The V and J calls were determined by TCRdb, not by the authors. The sample table contains roughly 150,000 distinct CDR3 sequences; only one count was recorded for roughly half of them. The top ten hold 3.2% of the sample.

CDR1 and CDR2 are drawn from the germline V gene (reference sequence): LNHNV, YYDKDF. Spanning cysteine to phenylalanine, the CDR3 consists of 15 amino acids. The kept DNA is CDR3 alone, 45 bases in frame from the first base. Ends trimmed: V by 1 base, J by 6 bases; bases unmatched to a gene: 4. For this clonotype: Its antigen specificity is not known. No qualities accompany the bases; no much larger clone lies one base away.

Recombination linked TRBV15 to TRBJ2-3, and TRBD2 aligns with 10 junction nucleotides. The TCR originated in a human donor with aplastic anemia. The sample taken for sequencing was sorted CD4+, CD8+, or CD8+CD57+ T cells (not recorded which) from PBMCs. The DNA is as follows: TGTGCCACCAGCAGAGTAGCGGGAGGATTTGATACGCAGTATTTT. This sequence encodes CATSRVAGGFDTQYF. Outside the CDR3, residues come from the reference TRBV15 and TRBJ2-3 proteins, so the full variable domain is: DAMVIQNPRYQVTQFGKPVTLSCSQTLNHNVMYWYQQKSSQAPKLLFHYYDKDFNNEADTPDNFQSRRPNTSFCFLDIRSPGLGDTAMYLCATSRVAGGFDTQYFGPGTRLTVL.